This record looks at one TCR beta chain sequence and its context. The antigen remains unidentified. The data were produced by immunoSEQ multiplex PCR, yet TCRdb's version contains in-frame clones alone and is incomplete. The repertoire holds about 120,000 clones, with around 88% as singletons. Per germline, CDR1 SGDLS and CDR2 YYNGEE. The CDR3 is 14 residues long. The V end was cut by 0 bases, the J end by 2 bases, with 9 bases between. This sample is drawn from a study of T cell responses to AZD1222 COVID-19 vaccine. Study-level findings and limits: Clonal diversity was possibly underestimated; the donors were predominantly white British and more often female.

The chain employs TRBV9 and TRBJ2-7, with unresolved D. This sample comprised peripheral blood, obtained on day 0 of AZD1222 vaccination. This clonotype originated in an adult in good health. CDR3 region: CASSVDEGPYEQYF. The CDR3 bases are TGTGCCAGCAGCGTAGATGAAGGCCCCTACGAGCAGTACTTC.